A selection of T cell receptor beta chains follows, all from one sample in a study of cytomegalovirus exposure and HLA in healthy donors. Clones were read by immunoSEQ multiplex PCR, and TCRdb kept only the in-frame ones, dropping some. This table holds 180,000 or so clones, roughly 73% found once. The sample was PBMCs. The receptor source for this set is a woman between 35 and 50 years old in good health and CMV-seropositive. Each CDR3 is given with its conserved first and last residue. The order of the fields is D gene, clone size, V gene, J gene, CDR3 DNA, CDR3 protein. D genes are given only for firm matches. Expanded clones are given a class, and other clones once, few, many or no size at all.

>-|-|TRBV7-8|TRBJ2-7
TGTGCCAGCAGCCCGCTACCCGGGTCCGCCTACGAGCAGTACTTC
CASSPLPGSAYEQYF
>-|-|TRBV14|TRBJ1-1
TGTGCCAGCAGTCAAGGACAGCTGAACACTGAAGCTTTCTTT
CASSQGQLNTEAFF
>TRBD1|-|TRBV19|TRBJ1-2
TGTGCCAGTACCAGAGCGACAGGGGAGAGGTATGGCTACACCTTC
CASTRATGERYGYTF
>-|-|TRBV12-5|TRBJ2-1
TGTGCTAGTGGTTTGTCGACTCGGCCGAGCGGGTCCGATGAGCAGTTCTTC
CASGLSTRPSGSDEQFF
>-|-|TRBV10-1|TRBJ1-2
TGCGCCAGCAGCCGAGACAGGACTTATGGCTACACCTTC
CASSRDRTYGYTF
>-|-|TRBV7-9|TRBJ2-1
TGTGCCAGCAGCGAGGATGAGCAGTTCTTC
CASSEDEQFF
>TRBD2|-|TRBV5-6|TRBJ2-5
TGTGCCAGCAGCTTGGGTGGGAGGGCCAGGGAGACCCAGTACTTC
CASSLGGRARETQYF
>TRBD2|once|TRBV25-1|TRBJ2-7
TGTGCCAGCAGTGAATGGGGCGGGAGGGCCGACGAGCAGTACTTC
CASSEWGGRADEQYF
>TRBD2|-|TRBV11-2|TRBJ2-1
TGTGCCAGCAGCCCACTACTCCGGGCTAGCGGGAGAAACAATGAGCAGTTCTTC
CASSPLLRASGRNNEQFF
>TRBD1|-|TRBV4-2|TRBJ2-3
TGTGCCAGCAGCTCGACAGGGGGTATCACAGATACGCAGTATTTT
CASSSTGGITDTQYF
>TRBD1|once|TRBV29-1|TRBJ2-1
TGCAGCGTTGAACAAGGACAGGGCAATGAGCAGTTCTTC
CSVEQGQGNEQFF
>-|-|TRBV10-2|TRBJ2-7
TGCGCCAGCAGTACCGGTTTCTCCTACGAGCAGTACTTC
CASSTGFSYEQYF
>-|-|TRBV19|TRBJ1-1
TGTGCCAGCGGACGGGGAGGGGTGGCTTTCTTT
CASGRGGVAFF
>-|-|TRBV27|TRBJ1-1
TGTGCCAGCAGTTTAGGGTTGGGGGGGGAAGCTTTCTTT
CASSLGLGGEAFF
>TRBD1|-|TRBV19|TRBJ2-7
TGTGCCAGTAGTGCCGGGACAGGTGGCTACGAGCAGTACTTC
CASSAGTGGYEQYF
>TRBD1|-|TRBV6-4|TRBJ2-7
TGTAGTGGGGGGGGACAGGGGAACCCGAGCTCCTACGAGCAGTACTTC
CSGGGQGNPSSYEQYF
>TRBD1|-|TRBV5-4|TRBJ2-2
TGTGCCAGCAGCCAAGGCGGACAGGGGATAACCGGGGAGCTGTTTTTT
CASSQGGQGITGELFF
>-|few|TRBV28|TRBJ2-7
TGTGCCATTCAGGCCCCTGGATACGAGCAGTACTTC
CAIQAPGYEQYF
>-|-|TRBV5-1|TRBJ2-3
TGCGCCAGCAGCTTGGAGGGAAGGCGGGTTCAAACAGATACGCAGTATTTT
CASSLEGRRVQTDTQYF
>-|-|TRBV28|TRBJ1-4
TGTGCCAGCAGTTCGGGGGGCAGCGCTAATGAAAAACTGTTTTTT
CASSSGGSANEKLFF
>-|-|TRBV7-9|TRBJ2-6
TGTTCCAGCAGCTTATCCCCAGGGTCTGGGGCCAACGTCCTGACTTTC
CSSSLSPGSGANVLTF
>TRBD2|-|TRBV6-4|TRBJ2-1
TGTGCCAGCAGTCGACTAGCGGGAGGGGGCAATGAGCAGTTCTTC
CASSRLAGGGNEQFF
>TRBD2|-|TRBV7-6|TRBJ2-3
TGTGCCAGCAGCCCTAATTCCTTAGCGGGAGCGGATACGCAGTATTTT
CASSPNSLAGADTQYF
>TRBD1|-|TRBV7-2|TRBJ1-4
TGTGCCAGCAGCTTATTCGGACAGGGATTAACGTTAGATGAAAAACTGTTTTTT
CASSLFGQGLTLDEKLFF
>TRBD2|few|TRBV25-1|TRBJ2-1
TGTGCCAGCAGTGACCAAGCGGGAACCTTCTACAATGAGCAGTTCTTC
CASSDQAGTFYNEQFF